The 7 T cell receptor beta chains in this list originate from one sample, sequenced in a study of OX40 agonist ivuxolimab in advanced cancers. The data were produced by immunoSEQ multiplex PCR, yet TCRdb's version contains in-frame clones alone and is incomplete. The table has some 130,000 clones, 90% seen once. Here the sequenced sample was CD4+ or CD8+ T cells sorted from blood, taken in a trial of the OX40 agonist ivuxolimab. The receptors were gathered from an adult with an advanced solid tumor such as melanoma, head and neck, liver or kidney cancer.

The chain carries TRBV7-3 and TRBJ2-2; TRBD1 or TRBD2 may be the D gene (6 bases each). This CDR3 is 16 amino acids long. Deletions cut 5 bases from V and 3 bases from J, with 16 bases between. Looked up from germline, CDR1 is SGHTA and CDR2 is FQGTGA. As DNA, the CDR3 is TGTGCCAGCAGCCTAAGGGGGGACTTATACACCGGGGAGCTGTTTTTT. Translated, it gives CASSLRGDLYTGELFF.

The J gene is TRBJ2-7, the V gene TRBV5-1; TRBD1 matches 10 bases. The ends lost 7 bases at V and 2 bases at J; junction bases unmatched: 6. The CDR3 consists of 14 residues. Germline lookup yields CDR1 SGHRS and CDR2 YFSETQ. CDR3 amino acids: CASGLGQGAYEQYF. CDR3 bases: TGCGCCAGCGGTCTAGGACAGGGGGCCTACGAGCAGTACTTC.

This clone came up a few times. The chain joins TRBV29-1 to TRBJ1-3; 7 bases are a match to TRBD1. This CDR3 region has 14 residues. J gave up 1 base and V 7 bases, and 7 bases lay outside the gene matches. The germline V gene has CDR1 SQVTM and CDR2 ANQGSEA. The CDR3 region is CSGTGGRSGNTIYF. CDR3 bases: TGCAGCGGGACAGGTGGGAGGTCTGGAAACACCATATATTTT.

The chain links TRBV27 to TRBJ2-6; 9 bases are shared with TRBD1. The J segment lost 0 bases and the V segment lost 5 bases, leaving 5 bases of the junction unmatched. The CDR3 has 17 residues. Germline loops: CDR1 MNHEY, CDR2 SMNVEV (reference sequence). The CDR3 nucleotides are TGTGCCAGCAGTCCGGGACAGGGATTCTCTGGGGCCAACGTCCTGACTTTC. Protein sequence: CASSPGQGFSGANVLTF.

The J gene is TRBJ1-5, the V gene TRBV11-2; possibly TRBD1 for D (6 bases). Germline V gene sequence: CDR1 SGHAT, CDR2 FQNNGV. V was shortened by 4 bases and J by 4 bases, with 8 bases between the two germline ends. This CDR3 has 13 amino acids. For the CDR3, the DNA is TGTGCCAGCAGCTCACAGGGAAATCAGCCCCAGCATTTT. Translating it yields CASSSQGNQPQHF. Full variable domain (outside the CDR3, taken from reference TRBV11-2 and TRBJ1-5): EAGVAQSPRYKIIEKRQSVAFWCNPISGHATLYWYQQILGQGPKLLIQFQNNGVVDDSQLPKDRFSAERLKGVDSTLKIQPAKLEDSAVYLCASSSQGNQPQHFGDGTRLSIL.

The V gene is TRBV6-1, the J gene TRBJ1-5; possibly TRBD1 for D (5 bases). Germline V CDR1 and CDR2: MNHNS, SASEGT. V lost 1 base, J lost 9 bases, and 16 bases lay in between. CDR3 length equals 15 residues. CDR3 coding DNA: TGTGCCAGCAGTGAAGGGGACCCCGGCAACTCGCCCCAGCATTTT. This codes for CASSEGDPGNSPQHF.

This clone showed up just once. The rearrangement joins TRBV7-6 to TRBJ2-2; D possibly matches TRBD1 or TRBD2 (5 bases each). Germline loops: CDR1 SGHVS, CDR2 FNYEAQ. V dropped 4 bases and J dropped 0 bases, with 15 bases sitting between them. The CDR3 covers 17 residues. The CDR3 coding sequence is TGTGCCAGCAGCTCCCCCCGGGACGGAACGAACACCGGGGAGCTGTTTTTT. Its protein is CASSSPRDGTNTGELFF.